This entry concerns a single T cell receptor beta chain. Seattle patients were enrolled during active infection and followed longitudinally. Trimming left V 2 bases short and J 4 bases short, with 8 bases between. The CDR3 length is 13 residues. This entry is derived from a study of blood T cell repertoires in COVID-19. Study as a whole: Spain, Italy and the United States supplied samples that represented acute and convalescent COVID-19. T cells, B-cell-depleted T cells, or PBMCs provided the cDNA or gDNA that served as material.

In the original workflow: From reference gene primer amplification, estimates of nucleated cell counts were derived. Measured with immunoSEQ multiplex PCR; TCRdb has only the in-frame clones, and not every one. For V, J and clone size, that table is used; D and trimming come from the DNA. This table holds 350,000 to 500,000 clones, 70% to 90% found once. What was sequenced was peripheral blood. The chain carries TRBV12-3 or TRBV12-4 and TRBJ1-1, with a weak D call TRBD1 (5 bases). The receptor was derived from a man between 18 and 35 years old with COVID-19, enrolled during active disease. The CDR3 protein is CASSLRRGTEAFF. The CDR3 bases are TGTGCCAGCAGTTTACGTAGGGGCACTGAAGCTTTCTTT.